Below are 29 T cell receptor beta chains sequenced from a single sample in a study of technical replicates of blood from a few donors. Sequencing was performed with immunoSEQ multiplex PCR; in TCRdb, only in-frame clones are kept and a portion is missing. This table holds approximately 77,000 clones, 90% to 95% found once. What was sequenced was T cells isolated from PBMCs. These receptors were taken from a human donor in good health.

This sequence joins TRBV27 and TRBJ1-1; no firm D call. CDR1 and CDR2 from the germline V gene are MNHEY and SMNVEV (reference sequence). V was trimmed by 2 bases and J by 0 bases, leaving 10 bases between them. There are 15 residues in the CDR3. The CDR3: CASSLVPGLNTEAFF. CDR3 DNA sequence: TGTGCCAGCAGTTTAGTTCCAGGATTGAACACTGAAGCTTTCTTT.

This clone came up once. The chain combines TRBV28 with TRBJ1-1, with 7 bases identical to TRBD1. Germline V lookup: CDR1 MDHEN, CDR2 SYDVKM. The length of the CDR3 is 14 residues. The trim removed 6 bases at V and 4 bases at J, leaving 8 bases unmatched. The CDR3 reads CASSRQGLGTEAFF. The CDR3 bases are TGTGCCAGCAGCCGACAGGGTCTCGGCACTGAAGCTTTCTTT.

This chain joins TRBV5-4 and TRBJ2-1; TRBD2 aligns across 10 bases. Germline V gene sequence: CDR1 SGHNT, CDR2 YYREEE (reference sequence). There are 17 residues in the CDR3. V dropped 0 bases and J dropped 5; count of bases not matched to a gene: 8. The CDR3 DNA is TGTGCCAGCAGCTTGGTACCAGAAGCGGGAGGGAACAATGAGCAGTTCTTC. Translating it yields CASSLVPEAGGNNEQFF.

The J gene is TRBJ2-2, the V gene TRBV19, with D perhaps matching TRBD1 (7 bases). V was pared by 7 bases and J by 6 bases, with 18 bases between. The germline gives CDR1 LNHDA, CDR2 SQIVND (reference sequence). CDR3 size: 15 residues. The CDR3 bases are TGTGCCAGTATCCCTCAGGGGGGAACTGCCGGGGAGCTGTTTTTT. Its protein is CASIPQGGTAGELFF.

The rearrangement uses TRBV5-6 and TRBJ2-1; D might be TRBD1 (6 bases). Germline CDR1 SGHDT, CDR2 YYEEEE. The CDR3 extends over 14 amino acids. Trimming pared 0 bases from V and 7 bases from J, leaving 11 bases between. The CDR3 coding sequence is TGTGCCAGCAGCTTGGACAGGGTGGATAATGAGCAGTTCTTC. This sequence encodes CASSLDRVDNEQFF. The variable domain in full, with the rest retrieved from reference TRBV5-6 and TRBJ2-1, is DAGVTQSPTHLIKTRGQQVTLRCSPKSGHDTVSWYQQALGQGPQFIFQYYEEEERQRGNFPDRFSGHQFPNYSSELNVNALLLGDSALYLCASSLDRVDNEQFFGPGTRLTVL.

The chain links TRBV30 to TRBJ1-5; D gene ambiguous. The germline gives CDR1 GTSNPN, CDR2 SVGIG (reference sequence). The CDR3 totals 13 residues. Trimming took off 4 bases at V and 1 base at J, with 8 bases between the two ends. The CDR3 nucleotides read TGTGCCTGGACAGGCTTGAGCAATCAGCCCCAGCATTTT. Its translation: CAWTGLSNQPQHF.

This chain connects TRBV10-1 to TRBJ2-7; 8 bases agree with TRBD1. The germline V gene encodes CDR1 WNHNN and CDR2 SYGVQD (reference sequence). V lost 0 bases and J lost 5; bases outside the gene matches: 6. This CDR3 comprises 15 residues. CDR3 region: CASSESGQGINEQYF. The CDR3, as DNA: TGCGCCAGCAGTGAGTCAGGACAGGGCATCAACGAGCAGTACTTC.

This clone was observed a few times. The rearrangement uses TRBV9 and TRBJ1-1; 8 nucleotides agree with TRBD1. There are 13 residues in the CDR3. Germline CDR1 and CDR2: SGDLS and YYNGEE. With V trimmed by 2 bases and J by 11 bases, 8 bases remained unmatched. CDR3 residues: CASSVTGGNEAFF. The DNA of the CDR3 is TGTGCCAGCAGCGTCACAGGGGGAAATGAGGCTTTCTTT.

The chain links TRBV5-6 to TRBJ2-7; the match to TRBD1 covers 9 bases. The CDR3 has 15 amino acids. Germline V lookup: CDR1 SGHDT, CDR2 YYEEEE. V trimming: 4 bases; J trimming: 2 bases; junction bases outside the gene matches: 7. The CDR3 loop reads CASSPGQGVPYEQYF. The CDR3 bases are TGTGCCAGCAGCCCGGGACAGGGAGTCCCCTACGAGCAGTACTTC. The variable domain in full, completed from reference TRBV5-6 and TRBJ2-7, reads DAGVTQSPTHLIKTRGQQVTLRCSPKSGHDTVSWYQQALGQGPQFIFQYYEEEERQRGNFPDRFSGHQFPNYSSELNVNALLLGDSALYLCASSPGQGVPYEQYFGPGTRLTVT.

The chain is built from TRBV5-1 and TRBJ2-7, with D unclear. Germline assignment: CDR1 SGHRS and CDR2 YFSETQ. Trimming stripped 2 bases from V and 4 bases from J, with 4 bases between. This CDR3 is built from 11 residues. This CDR3 is CASSLAYEQYF. The CDR3 DNA sequence: TGCGCCAGCAGCTTAGCGTACGAGCAGTACTTC.

The CDR3 nucleotides are TGTGCCAGCAGCCCCTCAGGGGATGAAAAACTGTTTTTT. Encoded protein: CASSPSGDEKLFF. This chain connects TRBV7-2 to TRBJ1-4, with D possibly matching TRBD1 (6 bases). Germline V gives CDR1 SGHTA, CDR2 FQGNSA. The CDR3 is 13 amino acids. Trimming cost V 5 bases and J 6 bases, with 10 bases left between them.

CDR3 DNA sequence: TGTGCCACCAGCAGAGGAACTAGCGGTCTCACAGATACGCAGTATTTT. Translating gives CATSRGTSGLTDTQYF. The chain is built from TRBV15 and TRBJ2-3; 8 bases align to TRBD2. V gave up 1 base and J gave up 2 bases; unmatched junction bases: 5. CDR3 length equals 16 residues. The V gene's germline CDR1 is LNHNV and CDR2 YYDKDF (reference sequence).

The rearrangement links TRBV2 to TRBJ2-7; TRBD2 matches 9 bases. This CDR3 is 15 amino acids long. Germline CDR1 SNHLY, CDR2 FYNNEI. With V trimmed by 10 bases and J by 5 bases, 15 bases remained unmatched. The CDR3 bases are TGTGCCACACAAATGGGCTTAGCGGGAGAGAACGAGCAGTACTTC. Protein: CATQMGLAGENEQYF. The full variable domain, its missing parts supplied by reference TRBV2 and TRBJ2-7, is EPEVTQTPSHQVTQMGQEVILRCVPISNHLYFYWYRQILGQKVEFLVSFYNNEISEKSEIFDDQFSVERPDGSNFTLKIRSTKLEDSAMYFCATQMGLAGENEQYFGPGTRLTVT.

The CDR3 DNA is TGTGCCAGCAGGGCGGGACAGGTGTCAACTAATGAAAAACTGTTTTTT. It codes for CASRAGQVSTNEKLFF. J is TRBJ1-4 and V is TRBV28; 8 bases fit TRBD1. Germline lookup yields CDR1 MDHEN and CDR2 SYDVKM. CDR3 size: 16 residues. The J segment lost 0 bases and the V segment lost 6 bases, leaving 6 bases of the junction unmatched.

The genes are TRBV6-5 and TRBJ1-1; no reliable D call. CDR1 MNHEY and CDR2 SVGAGI come from the germline V gene. V was trimmed by 7 bases and J by 1 base, leaving 16 bases between them. There are 15 residues in the CDR3. In nucleotides, the CDR3 is TGTGCCAGCATAATATGGCGGGAGGCGAACACTGAAGCTTTCTTT. Translation gives CASIIWREANTEAFF.

The chain couples TRBV7-2 to TRBJ1-1, with unresolved D. Germline V gene lookup returns CDR1 SGHTA and CDR2 FQGNSA. V lost 4 bases, J lost 3 bases, and 15 bases lay in between. The CDR3 runs 15 residues. The CDR3 here is CASSSEGAYYTEAFF. CDR3 in DNA: TGTGCCAGCAGCTCCGAGGGTGCTTATTACACTGAAGCTTTCTTT. The full variable domain, with the rest looked up from reference TRBV7-2 and TRBJ1-1, is GAGVSQSPSNKVTEKGKDVELRCDPISGHTALYWYRQSLGQGLEFLIYFQGNSAPDKSGLPSDRFSAERTGGSVSTLTIQRTQQEDSAVYLCASSSEGAYYTEAFFGQGTRLTVV.

The V and J genes are TRBV9 and TRBJ2-5; D not certain. Germline V gives CDR1 SGDLS, CDR2 YYNGEE. This CDR3 is 13 amino acids long. V lost 0 bases to trimming and J lost 5 bases, with 8 bases between them. CDR3 in amino acids: CASSVGSRETQYF. CDR3 nucleotide sequence: TGTGCCAGCAGCGTAGGGTCCAGGGAGACCCAGTACTTC.

CDR3 protein: CASSEATLYEQYF. As DNA, the CDR3 is TGTGCCAGCAGTGAAGCTACTCTTTACGAGCAGTACTTC. The V gene is TRBV2, the J gene TRBJ2-7; D is unclear. The V end lost 0 bases, the J end lost 4 bases, and 7 bases lay between the germline ends. The germline V gene encodes CDR1 SNHLY and CDR2 FYNNEI. CDR3 size: 13 residues.

The V and J genes are TRBV27 and TRBJ1-2, with 10 positions matching TRBD1. Germline lookup yields CDR1 MNHEY and CDR2 SMNVEV (reference sequence). CDR3 length: 15 residues. Trimming removed 5 bases from V and 7 bases from J; junction bases left unmatched: 10. The CDR3 sequence is CASSTGTGVVRGYTF. The CDR3 DNA follows: TGTGCCAGCAGTACCGGGACAGGGGTCGTTCGTGGCTACACCTTC.

The V gene is TRBV7-8, the J gene TRBJ2-1; 10 bases map to TRBD2. Germline CDR1 SGHVS, CDR2 FQNEAQ. There are 16 residues in the CDR3. The ends lost 3 bases at V and 7 bases at J; junction bases unmatched: 9. The CDR3 nucleotides read TGTGCCAGCAGCTTGGAGCGGGAGGGCCCATCGAATGAGCAGTTCTTC. Its protein is CASSLEREGPSNEQFF.

The chain recombines TRBV2 with TRBJ1-1; 9 bases fit TRBD1. After removal of 10 bases from V and 1 base from J, the junction contained 4 bases not matched to a gene. Germline assignment: CDR1 SNHLY and CDR2 FYNNEI. The length of the CDR3 is 13 residues. The CDR3, as DNA: TGTGCCATACCGGGACAGGGGAACACTGAAGCTTTCTTT. Its protein product is CAIPGQGNTEAFF.

The genes are TRBV11-2 and TRBJ2-1, with 8 bases fitting TRBD2. Germline CDR1 reads SGHAT; CDR2 reads FQNNGV. The V segment lost 6 bases and the J segment 6 bases; nucleotides outside the gene matches: 1. CDR3 length: 12 residues. For the CDR3, the DNA is TGTGCCAGCAGAGGACTAGCCAATGAGCAGTTCTTC. Protein product: CASRGLANEQFF.

This chain links TRBV11-3 with TRBJ2-5; 12 bases agree with TRBD2. Trimming took 1 base from V and 3 from J; bases not matched to a gene: 3. CDR3 size: 16 residues. Germline V CDR1 and CDR2: SGHNT, YENEEA. The CDR3 DNA reads TGTGCCAGCAGCTTAGGGCTAGCGGGAGGGGAAGAGACCCAGTACTTC. Translating gives CASSLGLAGGEETQYF.

V gene TRBV27 combines with J gene TRBJ2-7, with 11 bases fitting TRBD2. Germline assignment: CDR1 MNHEY and CDR2 SMNVEV (reference sequence). Trimming at V came to 3 bases and at J to 4 bases, leaving 14 bases not matched to a gene. The CDR3 totals 18 residues. CDR3 nucleotides: TGTGCCAGCAGTTTGAGATTTTCGACTAGCGGGAAAATGTACGAGCAGTACTTC. Its protein is CASSLRFSTSGKMYEQYF.

V and J are TRBV4-1 and TRBJ2-1, with TRBD2 identical over 7 bases. Germline V lookup: CDR1 MGHRA, CDR2 YSYEKL. V shed 0 bases and J 4 bases; nucleotides not matched to a gene: 9. The CDR3 totals 17 residues. CDR3: CASSQDFLLADYNEQFF. The CDR3 DNA follows: TGCGCCAGCAGCCAAGATTTCCTGCTAGCGGATTACAATGAGCAGTTCTTC.

This clone was observed a single time. The CDR3 loop reads CASSIVPGTSRLFPGELFF. CDR3 in DNA: TGTGCCAGTAGTATAGTTCCCGGGACTAGCCGTCTTTTTCCTGGGGAGCTGTTTTTT. This rearrangement joins TRBV19 to TRBJ2-2; 9 positions match TRBD2. The CDR3 has 19 residues. The V segment lost 1 base and the J segment 8 bases; nucleotides outside the gene matches: 17. The germline V gene has CDR1 LNHDA and CDR2 SQIVND (reference sequence).

The chain recombines TRBV18 with TRBJ2-7; 12 nucleotides match TRBD2. Germline CDR1 KGHSH, CDR2 LQKENI. This CDR3 is built from 15 residues. The J segment lost 4 bases and the V segment lost 2 bases, leaving 3 bases of the junction unmatched. The CDR3 nucleotides are TGTGCCAGCTCACCAGGGACTAGCGGGTCGTACGAGCAGTACTTC. The encoded protein is CASSPGTSGSYEQYF.

The chain couples TRBV6-6 to TRBJ2-1; D is unclear. Germline V CDR1 and CDR2: MNHNY, SVGAGI (reference sequence). The CDR3 is 11 residues long. The V end lost 8 bases, the J end lost 10 bases, and 12 bases lay between the germline ends. The CDR3 bases are TGTGCCAGCGGCACTATCGGGGAGCAGTTCTTC. Translated: CASGTIGEQFF.

V gene TRBV19 combines with J gene TRBJ1-2; D is ambiguous. CDR3 length: 12 amino acids. Trimming left V 0 bases short and J 8 bases short, with 7 bases between. CDR1 is LNHDA and CDR2 is SQIVND in the germline V gene (reference sequence). The CDR3 DNA reads as TGTGCCAGTAGTATAGAAGCAGGCGGCTACACCTTC. This gives the protein CASSIEAGGYTF.